The 18 T cell receptor beta chains in this list originate from one sample, sequenced in a study of T-cell reconstitution after alpha-beta-depleted transplantation in children. This sample's TCRbeta library carried unique molecular identifier barcodes. MiXCR, run by TCRdb on the PCR reads, gives a single entry per CDR3 protein. This sample has approximately 510,000 distinct CDR3 sequences; about 17% occur once, and the top ten carry roughly 3.3%. The sequences come from PBMCs from the stem cell graft donor, collected from the stem cell graft. All receptors come from a human donor who donated a stem cell graft to a child with acute lymphoblastic leukemia.

This clonotype was seen many times. V gene TRBV7-8 combines with J gene TRBJ2-7, with TRBD2 matching over 11 bases. V was clipped by 5 bases and J by 1 base; unmatched bases: 1. Germline V lookup: CDR1 SGHVS, CDR2 FQNEAQ. The CDR3 totals 14 residues. For the CDR3, the DNA is TGTGCCAGCAGCCGACTAGCGGGATCCTACGAGCAGTACTTC. Protein sequence: CASSRLAGSYEQYF.

The table lists this clonotype with a few counts. CDR3 bases: TGTGCCAGCAGTTTCTTGGGGGCCACCTACGAGCAGTACTTC. This codes for CASSFLGATYEQYF. The rearrangement links TRBV12-3 or TRBV12-4 to TRBJ2-7; D perhaps matches TRBD1 (6 bases). Trimming left V 3 bases short and J 2 bases short, with 11 bases between. The CDR3 extends over 14 amino acids.

The rearrangement joins TRBV2 to TRBJ2-5; TRBD2 agrees at 8 bases. The CDR3 covers 16 residues. V lost 0 bases and J lost 1; bases outside the gene matches: 4. Germline-derived CDR1 and CDR2 are SNHLY and FYNNEI. CDR3 bases: TGTGCCAGCAGTGAAGCGTTGCTAGCGGGCCAAGAGACCCAGTACTTC. Protein product: CASSEALLAGQETQYF. Complete variable domain (other parts from reference TRBV2 and TRBJ2-5): EPEVTQTPSHQVTQMGQEVILRCVPISNHLYFYWYRQILGQKVEFLVSFYNNEISEKSEIFDDQFSVERPDGSNFTLKIRSTKLEDSAMYFCASSEALLAGQETQYFGPGTRLLVL.

V gene TRBV10-3 combines with J gene TRBJ2-3; 14 bases agree with TRBD2. In germline, CDR1 is ENHRY, CDR2 SYGVKD. V shed 4 bases, J shed 5 bases, and the junction held 8 bases outside the gene matches. This CDR3 comprises 17 residues. The DNA of the CDR3 is TGTGCCATCAGTGGGAGACTAGCGGGAGGGCCGGAAGATACGCAGTATTTT. Translation gives CAISGRLAGGPEDTQYF.

This clonotype was observed a handful of times. V and J are TRBV20-1 and TRBJ1-1; D remains unclear. Germline-derived CDR1 and CDR2 are DFQATT and SNEGSKA (reference sequence). The CDR3 extends over 16 amino acids. V was cut by 0 bases and J by 1 base, with 15 bases left in between. The CDR3 sequence: CSARDYVGRGNTEAFF. For the CDR3, the DNA is TGCAGTGCTAGAGACTACGTCGGTCGGGGGAACACTGAAGCTTTCTTT.

This clonotype was observed a handful of times. The J gene is TRBJ2-3, the V gene TRBV7-2; D call uncertain. V dropped 2 bases and J dropped 0 bases, with 9 bases sitting between them. CDR1 and CDR2 (germline): SGHTA, FQGNSA. The CDR3 consists of 15 residues. The DNA of the CDR3 is TGTGCCAGCAGCTTAACTTACACTAGCACAGATACGCAGTATTTT. This translates into CASSLTYTSTDTQYF.

The rearrangement joins TRBV5-1 to TRBJ1-1; 12 bases match TRBD1. The CDR3 runs to 16 residues. Germline CDR1 reads SGHRS; CDR2 reads YFSETQ. The J segment lost 3 bases and the V segment lost 3 bases, leaving 6 bases of the junction unmatched. CDR3 region: CASSSGTGGTDTEAFF. The CDR3 nucleotides read TGCGCCAGCAGCTCCGGGACAGGGGGCACGGACACTGAAGCTTTCTTT.

The chain couples TRBV5-1 to TRBJ2-1, with 7 bases aligning to TRBD1. The CDR3 covers 19 residues. V gave up 4 bases and J gave up 4 bases; unmatched junction bases: 20. CDR1 SGHRS and CDR2 YFSETQ come from the germline V gene. CDR3 amino acids: CASSLDREEYLGPYNEQFF. Written as DNA, the CDR3 is TGCGCCAGCAGCCTAGACAGGGAAGAATATTTGGGGCCGTACAATGAGCAGTTCTTC.

This rearrangement joins TRBV6-2 or TRBV6-3 to TRBJ2-5; D gene ambiguous. V shed 0 bases and J shed 7 bases, with 18 bases lying between them. The germline V gene has CDR1 MNHEY and CDR2 SVGEGT. CDR3 length equals 16 residues. CDR3 sequence reads: CASSYSFTDYSRTQYF. The CDR3 DNA reads TGTGCCAGCAGTTACTCGTTCACAGATTACAGTCGGACCCAGTACTTC.

The rearrangement uses TRBV29-1 and TRBJ2-5; 15 bases align to TRBD2. The CDR3 totals 16 residues. J was trimmed by 5 bases and V by 6 bases; bases with no gene match: 10. The V gene's germline CDR1 is SQVTM and CDR2 ANQGSEA. The CDR3 is CSVGGLAGGPGETQYF. The DNA of the CDR3 is TGCAGCGTGGGTGGACTAGCGGGAGGGCCAGGGGAGACCCAGTACTTC.

This clonotype was counted between two and nine times. The chain is built from TRBV27 and TRBJ2-1, with TRBD1 matching over 7 bases. CDR1 is MNHEY, CDR2 SMNVEV, per germline (reference sequence). CDR3 length: 14 amino acids. V trimming: 5 bases; J trimming: 8 bases; junction bases outside the gene matches: 9. CDR3 in amino acids: CASSLQGEVHEQFF. The DNA of the CDR3 is TGTGCCAGCAGTCTGCAGGGGGAAGTCCATGAGCAGTTCTTC.

This clonotype occurred a few times. A read error may account for a junction end that differs from germline. J is TRBJ2-7 and V is TRBV7-9; D remains ambiguous. Germline V gives CDR1 SEHNR, CDR2 FQNEAQ (reference sequence). The CDR3 length is 12 residues. Written as DNA, the CDR3 is TGTGCCAGCAGCTTAGCGGACGAAGAGCAATTCTTC. Protein product: CASSLADEEQFF.

The gene calls are TRBV27 and TRBJ2-7, with 11 positions matching TRBD2. The germline V gene has CDR1 MNHEY and CDR2 SMNVEV (reference sequence). Trimming at V came to 5 bases and at J to 4 bases, leaving 4 bases not matched to a gene. This CDR3 has 14 residues. In DNA form, the CDR3 reads TGTGCCAGCAGTCACACTAGCGGGAGATACGAGCAGTACTTC. Translated, it gives CASSHTSGRYEQYF.

V is TRBV4-1 and J is TRBJ1-6; D uncertain. V lost 1 base, J lost 1 base, and 5 bases lay in between. The germline V gene encodes CDR1 MGHRA and CDR2 YSYEKL. This CDR3 is built from 15 residues. CDR3 residues: CASSQGRSYNSPLHF. Written as DNA, the CDR3 is TGCGCCAGCAGCCAAGGTCGTTCCTATAATTCACCCCTCCACTTT.

The chain has TRBV12-3 or TRBV12-4 and TRBJ2-2; D is unclear. V lost 10 bases, J lost 5 bases, and 11 bases lay in between. The CDR3 spans 12 residues. The DNA for the CDR3 is TGTGCCAACGGGTTGTGGACCGGGGAGCTGTTTTTT. This encodes CANGLWTGELFF.

This clonotype showed up just a few times. The chain combines TRBV6-1 with TRBJ2-1; no definite D call. This CDR3 comprises 14 residues. CDR1 is MNHNS and CDR2 is SASEGT in the germline V gene. The germline V and J ends were trimmed by 7 bases and 5 bases, with 15 bases remaining between them. The CDR3 DNA reads TGTGCCAGCAATAACCTGGGCGGAGACAATGAGCAGTTCTTC. Protein product: CASNNLGGDNEQFF.

This clonotype was picked up one time. The chain is built from TRBV2 and TRBJ2-3; 13 positions match TRBD2. This CDR3 is 16 amino acids long. After removal of 2 bases from V and 4 bases from J, the junction contained 3 bases not matched to a gene. CDR1 and CDR2 (germline): SNHLY, FYNNEI. DNA for the CDR3: TGTGCCAGCAGTGAAACACTAGCGGGAGGGCCAGATACGCAGTATTTT. Its protein is CASSETLAGGPDTQYF. The variable domain in full, completed from reference TRBV2 and TRBJ2-3, reads EPEVTQTPSHQVTQMGQEVILRCVPISNHLYFYWYRQILGQKVEFLVSFYNNEISEKSEIFDDQFSVERPDGSNFTLKIRSTKLEDSAMYFCASSETLAGGPDTQYFGPGTRLTVL.

This clonotype was seen many times. V gene TRBV18 combines with J gene TRBJ2-3; no firm D call. Per germline, CDR1 KGHSH and CDR2 LQKENI. The V gene lost 2 bases and the J gene lost 0 bases, with 6 bases spanning the gap. This CDR3 has 14 residues. CDR3 nucleotides: TGTGCCAGCTCACCAGGGCGCAGCACAGATACGCAGTATTTT. Its protein product is CASSPGRSTDTQYF.